This TCR beta chain originates from a study of blood T cell repertoires in COVID-19. The assay was immunoSEQ multiplex PCR, and TCRdb's table has in-frame clones only and misses some. The table records roughly 270,000 clones, 85% of them present only once. Sequenced material: peripheral blood. The sequence was obtained from a man aged 45-60 years with active or convalescent COVID-19.

CDR3 coding DNA: TGTGCCAGCAGCCAAGGACCCAGTGGAGCGGGGCAAGAGACCCAGTACTTC. This codes for CASSQGPSGAGQETQYF. The V and J genes are TRBV4-2 and TRBJ2-5, with TRBD2 matching over 7 bases. V was pared by 1 base and J by 2 bases, with 10 bases of the junction left unmatched. Germline V gene sequence: CDR1 LGHNA, CDR2 YNFKEQ. The CDR3 runs 17 residues.